The clone carrying this T cell receptor beta chain came up once. Sequencing used immunoSEQ multiplex PCR; TCRdb keeps in-frame clones, though not all of them. The repertoire has fewer than 250,000 clones, 87% of them found once; the top ten carry 11%. From germline, CDR1 is MGHRA and CDR2 YSYEKL. The CDR3 sequence is 14 residues long. V lost 4 bases and J 4 bases, leaving 14 bases between the germline ends. The record originates from a study of blood T cell repertoires in COVID-19. Study-wide context: Both acute and convalescent COVID-19 samples were obtained from the United States, Italy and Spain.

The sequence was obtained from a man younger than 40 who had recovered from COVID-19. Sequencing was done on a sample of PBMCs or T cells enriched from blood (not recorded which). The J gene is TRBJ2-7, the V gene TRBV4-1, with D possibly being TRBD1 (6 bases). CDR3 DNA: TGCGCCAGCAGCCGGGACACTCAAAGGTACGAGCAGTACTTC. Its translation: CASSRDTQRYEQYF.